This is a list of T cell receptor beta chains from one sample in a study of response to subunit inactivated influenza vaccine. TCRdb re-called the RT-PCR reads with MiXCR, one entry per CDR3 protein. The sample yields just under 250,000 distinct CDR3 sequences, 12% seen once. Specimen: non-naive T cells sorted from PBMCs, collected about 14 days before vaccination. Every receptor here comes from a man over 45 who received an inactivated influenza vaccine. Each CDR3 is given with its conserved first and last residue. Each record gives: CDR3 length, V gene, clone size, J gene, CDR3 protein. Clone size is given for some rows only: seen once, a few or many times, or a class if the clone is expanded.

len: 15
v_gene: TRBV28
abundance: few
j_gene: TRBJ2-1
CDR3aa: CASSIAGGRRNEQFF

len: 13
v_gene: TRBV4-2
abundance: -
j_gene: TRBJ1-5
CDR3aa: CASSQVLDQPQHF

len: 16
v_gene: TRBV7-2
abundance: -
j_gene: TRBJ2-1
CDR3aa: CASSWTSGGSYNEQFF

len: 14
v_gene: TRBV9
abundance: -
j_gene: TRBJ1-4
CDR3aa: CASSVSGIGEKLFF

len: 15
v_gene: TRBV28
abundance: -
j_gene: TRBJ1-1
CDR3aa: CASSFPIVWGTEAFF

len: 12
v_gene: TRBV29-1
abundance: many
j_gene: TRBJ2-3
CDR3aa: CSVVNSTDTQYF

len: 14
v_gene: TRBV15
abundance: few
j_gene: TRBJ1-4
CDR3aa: CATSQNRGREKLFF

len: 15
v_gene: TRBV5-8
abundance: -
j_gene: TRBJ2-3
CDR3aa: CASSFNPGRGDTQYF

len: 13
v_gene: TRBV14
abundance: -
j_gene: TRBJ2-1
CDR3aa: CASSPQGANEQFF

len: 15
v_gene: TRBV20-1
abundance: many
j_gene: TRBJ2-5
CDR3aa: CSAQALAGGTETQYF

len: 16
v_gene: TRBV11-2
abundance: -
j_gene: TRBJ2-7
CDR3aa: CASSSGTGRRSYEQYF

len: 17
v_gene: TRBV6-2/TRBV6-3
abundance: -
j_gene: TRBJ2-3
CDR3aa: CASSYRSVASGPDTQYF

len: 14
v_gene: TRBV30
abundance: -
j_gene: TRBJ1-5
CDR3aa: CAWSTGQGNQPQHF

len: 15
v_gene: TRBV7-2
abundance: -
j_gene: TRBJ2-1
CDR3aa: CASSPKAVAYNEQFF

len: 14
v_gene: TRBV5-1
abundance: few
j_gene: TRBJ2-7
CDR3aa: CASSLGGRTYEQYF

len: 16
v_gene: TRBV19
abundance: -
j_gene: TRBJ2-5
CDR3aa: CAREPGTGRNEETQYF

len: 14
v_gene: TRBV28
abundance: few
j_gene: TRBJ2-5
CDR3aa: CASSLWGDKETQYF

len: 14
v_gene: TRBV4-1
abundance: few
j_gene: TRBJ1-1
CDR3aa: CASSPPWGNTEAFF

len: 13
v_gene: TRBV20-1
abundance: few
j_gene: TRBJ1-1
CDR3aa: CSATRGADTEAFF

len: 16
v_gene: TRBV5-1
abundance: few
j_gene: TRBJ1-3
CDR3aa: CASSQRPQGPGNTIYF

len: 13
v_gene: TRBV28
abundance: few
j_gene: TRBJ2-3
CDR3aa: CASSLPGIDTQYF

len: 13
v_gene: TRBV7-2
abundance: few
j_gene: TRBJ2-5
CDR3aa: CASSPRSGETQYF

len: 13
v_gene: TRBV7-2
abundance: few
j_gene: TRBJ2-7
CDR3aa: CASSSRHSYEQYF

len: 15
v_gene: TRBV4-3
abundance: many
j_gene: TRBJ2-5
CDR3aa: CASSQDVAGRETQYF

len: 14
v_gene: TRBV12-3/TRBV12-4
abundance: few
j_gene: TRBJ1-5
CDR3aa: CASSSLDGYQPQHF

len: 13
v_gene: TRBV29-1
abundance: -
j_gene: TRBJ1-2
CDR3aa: CSVARGSNYGYTF

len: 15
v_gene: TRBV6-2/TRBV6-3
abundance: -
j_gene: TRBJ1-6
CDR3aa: CASRADRGYNSPLHF

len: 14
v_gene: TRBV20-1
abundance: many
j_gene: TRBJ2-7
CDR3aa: CSATIARSSYEQYF

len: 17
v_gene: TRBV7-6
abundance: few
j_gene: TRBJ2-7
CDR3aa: CASSASSGTGSSYEQYF

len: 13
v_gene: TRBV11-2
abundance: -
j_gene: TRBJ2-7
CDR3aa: CASSFHTSYEQYF

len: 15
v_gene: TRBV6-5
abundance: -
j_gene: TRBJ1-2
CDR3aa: CASSLTGVPSVGYTF

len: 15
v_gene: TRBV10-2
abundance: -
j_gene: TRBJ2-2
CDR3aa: CASTRTSGDTGELFF

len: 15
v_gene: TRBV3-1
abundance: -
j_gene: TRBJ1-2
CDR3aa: CASSQPRGLGYGYTF

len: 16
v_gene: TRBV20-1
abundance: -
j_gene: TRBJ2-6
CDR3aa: CSAPNPQDSGANVLTF

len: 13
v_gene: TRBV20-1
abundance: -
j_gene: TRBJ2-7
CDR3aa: CSAWGLAGGEQYF

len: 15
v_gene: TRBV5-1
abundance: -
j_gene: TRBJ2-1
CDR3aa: CASSFTGTGYIEQFF